These 10 T cell receptor beta chains came from one sample sequenced in a study of shared clonotypes between healthy human individuals (TCRdb year 2020). The library was made by the immunoSEQ multiplex PCR assay. TCRdb retrieved this table from immuneACCESS and kept in-frame rearrangements only. Not all clones are present; in checked studies, unresolved V genes account for under half, and no reason is known for the remainder. Counted in this sample were around 1.9 million clones; 80% to 95% of them appeared once. The ten largest clones add up to more than 1.5% of the sample. CD8 naive samples consisted of CD45RO-negative cells that were positively selected for CCR7, yielding a CD45RA+CCR7+ population without TemRA cells. The material sequenced was naive CD8+ T cells from PBMCs. The cell subset or site label here, explained by the study, means: CD45RA+CCR7+. These receptors came from a man aged 18-30 years in good health. Some clones in this sample may be carry-over from other donors' samples.

This chain joins TRBV6-9 and TRBJ2-7; D uncertain. Germline V lookup: CDR1 MNHGY, CDR2 SVAAGI. Deletions cut 2 bases from V and 4 bases from J, with 21 bases between. This CDR3 is 17 amino acids long. This CDR3 is CASSYPSRVVPQYEQYF. In DNA form, the CDR3 reads TGTGCCAGCAGTTATCCCAGCCGCGTAGTCCCCCAGTACGAGCAGTACTTC.

CDR3 nucleotide sequence: TGTGCCAGCAGCTTAGCAACAGGGAGGGATACGCAGTATTTT. It yields the protein CASSLATGRDTQYF. This chain links TRBV11-2 with TRBJ2-3, with D perhaps assigned TRBD1 or TRBD2 (6 bases each). V was pared by 1 base and J by 6 bases, with 11 bases between. The CDR3 is 14 residues long. CDR1 SGHAT and CDR2 FQNNGV come from the germline V gene.

This CDR3 reads CASSGRGLAGGGEQFF. CDR3 DNA sequence: TGTGCCAGCAGTGGGAGGGGACTAGCGGGAGGCGGTGAGCAGTTCTTC. The chain combines TRBV6-1 with TRBJ2-1; 15 nucleotides agree with TRBD2. The V segment lost 4 bases and the J segment 9 bases; nucleotides outside the gene matches: 7. The length of the CDR3 is 16 residues. CDR1 is MNHNS and CDR2 is SASEGT in the germline V gene.

V usage is TRBV28 and J usage is TRBJ2-7; tentatively, D is TRBD2 (7 bases). Germline CDR1 is MDHEN and CDR2 is SYDVKM. Deletions cut 3 bases from V and 1 base from J, with 19 bases between. The CDR3 runs 17 residues. This CDR3 reads CASSFYPSRGTSYEQYF. The CDR3 coding sequence is TGTGCCAGCAGTTTTTATCCGTCGCGGGGGACATCCTACGAGCAGTACTTC.

This chain joins TRBV5-8 and TRBJ1-1; perhaps TRBD1 as D (6 bases). V was shortened by 1 base and J by 4 bases, with 17 bases between the two germline ends. The CDR3 extends over 16 amino acids. Looked up from germline, CDR1 is SGHTS and CDR2 is YDEGEE. The CDR3 sequence: CASSLNLGRGGTEAFF. The CDR3 nucleotides are TGTGCCAGCAGCTTGAATCTTGGCAGGGGCGGCACTGAAGCTTTCTTT.

The chain combines TRBV28 with TRBJ2-1; D is perhaps TRBD2 (6 bases). V was clipped by 4 bases and J by 3 bases, with 16 bases between them. Per germline, CDR1 MDHEN and CDR2 SYDVKM. CDR3 length: 16 amino acids. CDR3 coding DNA: TGTGCCAGCAGTTACCCTTTGGGGGGTCGCTACAATGAGCAGTTCTTC. Translating gives CASSYPLGGRYNEQFF.

This clone was seen once. The genes are TRBV11-2 and TRBJ2-7; D is possibly TRBD2 (7 bases). The CDR3 is 16 residues long. The V end was cut by 7 bases, the J end by 4 bases, with 23 bases between. The germline gives CDR1 SGHAT, CDR2 FQNNGV. The CDR3 nucleotides read TGTGCCAGCAAAAAACTCGGGGGCGGGAGTCTATACGAGCAGTACTTC. It translates to CASKKLGGGSLYEQYF.

The chain joins TRBV13 to TRBJ2-7, with TRBD1 as a possible D gene (5 bases). V gave up 4 bases and J gave up 3 bases, with 19 bases separating them. The CDR3 runs 16 residues. Germline CDR1 is PRHDT and CDR2 is FYEKMQ (reference sequence). The CDR3 region is CASSSSGRTHYYEQYF. CDR3 nucleotide sequence: TGTGCCAGCAGCTCCTCAGGCAGGACACACTACTACGAGCAGTACTTC.

The V call is TRBV5-1, the J call TRBJ1-1; D is uncertain. V was pared by 4 bases and J by 4 bases, with 14 bases between. Germline loops: CDR1 SGHRS, CDR2 YFSETQ. CDR3 length: 14 amino acids. The CDR3 DNA reads TGCGCCAGCAGCGGAGACCTGATGGGCACTGAAGCTTTCTTT. Its protein product is CASSGDLMGTEAFF.

The chain is built from TRBV28 and TRBJ2-1; D might be TRBD2 (6 bases). Trimming cost V 5 bases and J 2 bases, with 16 bases left between them. Germline lookup yields CDR1 MDHEN and CDR2 SYDVKM. This CDR3 has 16 residues. The CDR3 here is CASSVIADPTYNEQFF. The CDR3 region has the DNA TGTGCCAGCAGTGTAATAGCGGACCCTACCTACAATGAGCAGTTCTTC. The full variable domain, rest sourced from reference TRBV28 and TRBJ2-1, is DVKVTQSSRYLVKRTGEKVFLECVQDMDHENMFWYRQDPGLGLRLIYFSYDVKMKEKGDIPEGYSVSREKKERFSLILESASTNQTSMYLCASSVIADPTYNEQFFGPGTRLTVL.